The present entry profiles one T cell receptor (beta chain) with its context. The antigen is not known. CD4+ naive, central memory, regulatory and stem cell-like memory subsets were isolated by sorting on CD45RO/CCR7/CD25/CD127/CD95/CD27. Investigators reverse transcribed all isolated RNA, so they sequenced expressed TCRB transcripts. Sequenced by immunoSEQ multiplex PCR; TCRdb stores in-frame clones only, minus some. The sample consists of some 160,000 clones, roughly 10% of them appearing once. The sample is drawn from a study of beta chain features in type 1 diabetes. General study findings and limits: Overrepresentation of cells with high TCR expression could result from cDNA sequencing. The study notes PCR might favor shorter templates equally in patients and controls. Among all four CD4+ subsets, Type 1 diabetes patients had TCRB CDR3s that were moderately but significantly shorter. Patients with type 1 diabetes carried fewer insertions and had more deletions at their VDJ junctions.

Germline CDR1 and CDR2: MDHEN and SYDVKM. V dropped 6 bases and J dropped 5; count of bases not matched to a gene: 7. The CDR3 length is 14 residues. The origin of this receptor is a woman aged 25 to 39 with type 1 diabetes. The chain is built from TRBV28 and TRBJ1-1; TRBD1 matches at 9 bases. Sequencing was performed on central memory CD4+ T cells from blood. The CDR3 here is CASREQTGGTEAFF. DNA of the CDR3: TGTGCCAGCAGGGAGCAGACAGGGGGGACTGAAGCTTTCTTT.